The rows below give T cell receptor beta chains drawn from one sample of a study of T cell responses to AZD1222 COVID-19 vaccine. Assay: immunoSEQ multiplex PCR; the TCRdb copy retains only in-frame clones and omits some. The table has under 130,000 clones, roughly 88% seen once; the top ten hold 2% to 3%. Sample: peripheral blood, taken on day 0 of AZD1222 vaccination. Receptors originate from an adult in good health. CDR3s include the opening cysteine and the closing phenylalanine or tryptophan. A D gene is named only where the DNA matches it firmly. Clone size is given for some rows only: seen once, a few or many times, or a class if the clone is expanded.

V: TRBV3-1/TRBV3-2
D: -
size: few
J: TRBJ2-7
DNA: TGTGCCAGCAGCCAAGGGGTAGGGCCCTTGGACTTC
CDR3: CASSQGVGPLDF

V: TRBV24-1
D: -
size: -
J: TRBJ2-2
DNA: TGTGCCGCCCGGGGTGACACCGGGGAGCTGTTTTTT
CDR3: CAARGDTGELFF

V: TRBV6-1
D: -
size: -
J: TRBJ1-1
DNA: TGTGCCAGCAGTGACCAGGGGAATTTTCAAGCTTTCTTT
CDR3: CASSDQGNFQAFF

V: TRBV5-6
D: -
size: -
J: TRBJ1-2
DNA: TGTGCCAGCAGCTTTAGGGAGGGGAGTGGCTACACCTTC
CDR3: CASSFREGSGYTF

V: TRBV7-8
D: TRBD1
size: -
J: TRBJ1-1
DNA: TGTGCCAGCAGCTTCACCGGGACAGCGAACACTGAAGCTTTCTTT
CDR3: CASSFTGTANTEAFF

V: TRBV6-4
D: -
size: -
J: TRBJ2-3
DNA: TGTGCCAGCAGTGACTCGGTTCGCACAGATACGCAGTATTTT
CDR3: CASSDSVRTDTQYF

V: TRBV15
D: -
size: -
J: TRBJ2-3
DNA: TGTGCCACCAGCAGAGATCGCACAGATACGCAGTATTTT
CDR3: CATSRDRTDTQYF

V: TRBV29-1
D: -
size: -
J: TRBJ2-7
DNA: TGCAGCGTTGAAGTTGGGGTTGAGGGGGGAGAGCAGTACTTC
CDR3: CSVEVGVEGGEQYF

V: TRBV5-1
D: -
size: once
J: TRBJ1-1
DNA: TGCGCCAGCAGCTCCGGGTTCGGGTTCAAAGCTTTCTTT
CDR3: CASSSGFGFKAFF

V: TRBV5-4
D: -
size: -
J: TRBJ1-1
DNA: TGTGCCAGCAGCCAGTCCTGGGGCGTTAACACTGAAGCTTTCTTT
CDR3: CASSQSWGVNTEAFF

V: TRBV3-1/TRBV3-2
D: -
size: -
J: TRBJ1-1
DNA: TGTGCCAGCAGCCAGAGACAGTCCACTGAAGCTTTCTTT
CDR3: CASSQRQSTEAFF

V: TRBV2
D: TRBD2
size: -
J: TRBJ2-5
DNA: TGTGCCAGCACCACCCGGCTAGCGGGAGGAGAGACCCAGTACTTC
CDR3: CASTTRLAGGETQYF

V: TRBV12-3/TRBV12-4
D: -
size: few
J: TRBJ1-2
DNA: TGTGCCAGCAGTTTACGGGGAGGCTATGGCTACACCTTC
CDR3: CASSLRGGYGYTF